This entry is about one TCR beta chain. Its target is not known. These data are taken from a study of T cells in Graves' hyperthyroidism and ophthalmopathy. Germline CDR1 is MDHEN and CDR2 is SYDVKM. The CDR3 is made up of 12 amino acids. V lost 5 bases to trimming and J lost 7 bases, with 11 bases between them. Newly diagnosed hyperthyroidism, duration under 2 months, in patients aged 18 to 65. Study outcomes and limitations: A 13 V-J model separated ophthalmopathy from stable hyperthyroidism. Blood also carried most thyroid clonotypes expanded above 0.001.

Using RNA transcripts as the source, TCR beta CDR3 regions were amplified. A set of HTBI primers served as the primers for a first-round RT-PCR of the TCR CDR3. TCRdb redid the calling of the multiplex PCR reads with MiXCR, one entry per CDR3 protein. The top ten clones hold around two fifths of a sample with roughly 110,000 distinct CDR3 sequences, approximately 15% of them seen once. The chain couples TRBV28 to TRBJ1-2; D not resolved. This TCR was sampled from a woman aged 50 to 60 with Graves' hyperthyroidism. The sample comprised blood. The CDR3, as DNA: TGTGCCAGCAGTGGAGGGTACTCTGGCTACACCTTC. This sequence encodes CASSGGYSGYTF.